This T cell receptor (beta chain) originates from a study of regulatory T cells in long-lasting Graves disease. Study background: Newly diagnosed Graves' patients had under 3 months of antithyroid drugs. Study-level findings and limits: Persistent-disease Graves' patients showed less TCR diversity than new cases.

The time point is: newly diagnosed GD, antithyroid drugs for less than 3 months. Extracted RNA from PBMCs served as the source of the TCR library. This clonotype was seen ten or more times. Antigen specificity is unknown. The CDR3 is 17 amino acids. Germline-derived CDR1 and CDR2 are SGHTA and FQGTGA. V shed 2 bases, J shed 9 bases, and the junction held 11 bases outside the gene matches. Arm-PCR with iRepertoire HTBI primers amplified the CDR3 regions for these TCR beta libraries. TCRdb re-analysed the multiplex PCR reads in MiXCR, keeping a single row per CDR3 protein. The data contain 540,000 or so distinct CDR3 sequences, roughly 12% of them singletons. The same specimen was also included in a second study, on T cells in Graves' hyperthyroidism and ophthalmopathy. From that study: The diagnostic basis comprised clinical symptoms, serum thyroxine and TRAb, thyroid ultrasound and orbital computed tomography. For ophthalmopathy, model prediction preceded onset by a median 6.5 months.

The TCR sequence derives from a man aged 30-40 years with Graves disease. This sequence joins TRBV7-3 and TRBJ2-1; 12 nucleotides match TRBD2. Source: peripheral blood mononuclear cells (PBMCs), taken at new diagnosis, from a patient treated with antithyroid drugs. The CDR3 DNA is TGTGCCAGCAGCTTATATGGGACTAGCGGGTACGGGGGTGAGCAGTTCTTC. This encodes CASSLYGTSGYGGEQFF.